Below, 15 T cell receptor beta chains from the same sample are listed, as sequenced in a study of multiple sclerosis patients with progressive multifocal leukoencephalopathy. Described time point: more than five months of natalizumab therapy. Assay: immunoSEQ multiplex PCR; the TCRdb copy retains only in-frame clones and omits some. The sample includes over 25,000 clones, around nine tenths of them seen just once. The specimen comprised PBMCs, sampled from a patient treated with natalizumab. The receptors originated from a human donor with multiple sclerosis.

This CDR3 is CASSLQGTTSGNTIYF. CDR3 in DNA: TGCGCCAGCAGCCTACAGGGGACCACCTCTGGAAACACCATATATTTT. This rearrangement joins TRBV4-3 to TRBJ1-3; 7 nucleotides line up with TRBD1. The CDR3 loop spans 16 amino acids. The trim removed 4 bases at V and 0 bases at J, leaving 6 bases unmatched. In germline, CDR1 is LGHNA, CDR2 YSLEER.

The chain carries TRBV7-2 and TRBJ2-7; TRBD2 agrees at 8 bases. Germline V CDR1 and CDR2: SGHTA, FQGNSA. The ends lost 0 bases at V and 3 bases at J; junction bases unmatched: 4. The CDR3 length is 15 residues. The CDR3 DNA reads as TGTGCCAGCAGCTTAGCGACTAGCGAGGGCTACGAGCAGTACTTC. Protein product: CASSLATSEGYEQYF.

The CDR3 nucleotides are TGTGCCAGCAGCCGGACTAGCGGGATTGCTGAGCAGTTCTTC. This translates into CASSRTSGIAEQFF. The chain links TRBV11-3 to TRBJ2-1; 12 nucleotides line up with TRBD2. This CDR3 has 14 amino acids. The junction had 5 bases not matched to a gene; V was cut back by 5 bases and J by 9 bases. Germline assignment: CDR1 SGHNT and CDR2 YENEEA.

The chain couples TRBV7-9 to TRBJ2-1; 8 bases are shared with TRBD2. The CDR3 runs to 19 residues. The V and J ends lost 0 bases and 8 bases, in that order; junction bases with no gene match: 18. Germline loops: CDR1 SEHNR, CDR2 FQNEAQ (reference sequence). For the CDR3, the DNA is TGTGCCAGCAGCTTAGCCCAGTCACCGGGACTAGAAAAGTTCTATGAGCAGTTCTTC. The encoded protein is CASSLAQSPGLEKFYEQFF.

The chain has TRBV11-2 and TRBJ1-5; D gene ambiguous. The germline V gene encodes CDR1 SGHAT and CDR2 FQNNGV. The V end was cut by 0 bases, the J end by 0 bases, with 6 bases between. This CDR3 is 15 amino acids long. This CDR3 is CASSLDGYSNQPQHF. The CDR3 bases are TGTGCCAGCAGCTTAGACGGCTATAGCAATCAGCCCCAGCATTTT.

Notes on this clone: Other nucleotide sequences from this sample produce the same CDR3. The DNA of the CDR3 is TGTGCCAGCAGCTTAGGCAGCATGAACACTGAAGCTTTCTTT. As protein: CASSLGSMNTEAFF. The genes are TRBV7-2 and TRBJ1-1, with D uncertain. The germline CDR1 and CDR2 sequences are SGHTA and FQGNSA. The V and J ends lost 1 base and 0 bases respectively, with 6 bases between them. CDR3 size: 14 residues.

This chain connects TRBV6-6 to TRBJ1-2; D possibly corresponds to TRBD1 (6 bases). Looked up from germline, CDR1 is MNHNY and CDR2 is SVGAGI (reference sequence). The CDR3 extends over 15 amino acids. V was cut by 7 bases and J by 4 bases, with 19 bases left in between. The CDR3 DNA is TGTGCCAGCATCCCGGGACAACTCCTCGGCTATGGCTACACCTTC. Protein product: CASIPGQLLGYGYTF.

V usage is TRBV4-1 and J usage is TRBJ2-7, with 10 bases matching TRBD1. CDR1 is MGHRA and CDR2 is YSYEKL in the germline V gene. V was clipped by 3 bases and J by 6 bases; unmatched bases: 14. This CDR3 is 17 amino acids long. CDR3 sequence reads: CASSQGQGLGGVGEQYF. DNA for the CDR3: TGCGCCAGCAGCCAGGGACAGGGGCTCGGAGGGGTAGGCGAGCAGTACTTC.

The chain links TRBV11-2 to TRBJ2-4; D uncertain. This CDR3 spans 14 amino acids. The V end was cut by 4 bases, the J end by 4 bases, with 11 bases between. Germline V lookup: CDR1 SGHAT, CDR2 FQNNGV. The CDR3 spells CASSSLVGKNIQYF. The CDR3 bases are TGTGCCAGCAGCTCCCTCGTGGGGAAAAACATTCAGTACTTC.

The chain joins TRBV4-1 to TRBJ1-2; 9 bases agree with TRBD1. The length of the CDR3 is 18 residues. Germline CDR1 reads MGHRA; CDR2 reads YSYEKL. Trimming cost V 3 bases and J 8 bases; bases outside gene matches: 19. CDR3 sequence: CASSQEPTPGQGGWGYTF. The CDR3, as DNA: TGCGCCAGCAGCCAGGAACCTACTCCGGGACAGGGCGGGTGGGGCTACACCTTC.

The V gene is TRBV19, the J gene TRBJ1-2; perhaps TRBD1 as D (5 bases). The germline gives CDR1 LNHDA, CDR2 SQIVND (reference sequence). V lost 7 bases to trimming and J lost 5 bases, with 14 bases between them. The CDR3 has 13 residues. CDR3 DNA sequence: TGTGCCAGTATGGGGACCGGTACTTATGGCTACACCTTC. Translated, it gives CASMGTGTYGYTF.

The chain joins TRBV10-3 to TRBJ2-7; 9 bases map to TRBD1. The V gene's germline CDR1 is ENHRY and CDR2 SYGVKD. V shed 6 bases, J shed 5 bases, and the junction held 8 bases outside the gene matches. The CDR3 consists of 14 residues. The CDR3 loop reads CAIRSGTGNHEQYF. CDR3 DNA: TGTGCCATCAGATCCGGGACAGGGAACCACGAGCAGTACTTC.

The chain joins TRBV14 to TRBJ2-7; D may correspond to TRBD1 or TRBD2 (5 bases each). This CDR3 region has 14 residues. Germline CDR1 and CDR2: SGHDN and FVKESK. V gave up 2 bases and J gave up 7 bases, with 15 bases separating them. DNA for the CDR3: TGTGCCAGCAGCCAAAGGGACGGCCCTTTGGAGCAGTACTTC. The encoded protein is CASSQRDGPLEQYF.

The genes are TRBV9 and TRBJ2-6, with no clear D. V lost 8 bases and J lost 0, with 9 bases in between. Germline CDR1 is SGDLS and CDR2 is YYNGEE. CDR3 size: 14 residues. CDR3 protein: CASGVDSGANVLTF. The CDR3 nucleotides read TGTGCCAGTGGCGTTGACTCTGGGGCCAACGTCCTGACTTTC.

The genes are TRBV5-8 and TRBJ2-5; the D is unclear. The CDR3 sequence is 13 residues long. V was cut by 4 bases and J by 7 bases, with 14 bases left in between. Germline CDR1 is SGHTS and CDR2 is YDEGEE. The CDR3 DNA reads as TGTGCCAGCAGCGTTGAGGATACAAGGACCCAGTACTTC. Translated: CASSVEDTRTQYF.